This T cell receptor (beta chain) was retrieved from a study of blood T cells in healthy people across ages. V was pared by 2 bases and J by 8 bases, with 2 bases of the junction left unmatched. Germline-derived CDR1 and CDR2 are LGHDT and YNNKEL (reference sequence). This CDR3 is 14 amino acids long. For the second PCR, which ran for about 7 to 12 cycles, a sample-barcoded 5' primer and a J-beta primer mix were used. TCRdb called the 5' RACE reads again in MiXCR, with one record for every CDR3 protein. Found here are about 1.6 million distinct CDR3 sequences, 30% to 35% of them singletons; the top ten hold about 10%.

J is TRBJ2-3 and V is TRBV3-1; 12 bases line up with TRBD2. Material for sequencing was blood. This TCR was sampled from a woman aged 25 to 39 in good health. CDR3 in DNA: TGTGCCAGCAGCCAACCGGGACTAGCGGGTACGCAGTATTTT. Protein sequence: CASSQPGLAGTQYF.